The next 16 T cell receptor beta chains were all read from a single sample in a study of pediatric ulcerative colitis. Clones were sequenced by immunoSEQ multiplex PCR, and TCRdb holds only the in-frame ones, with some missing. The sample holds roughly 60,000 clones; 85% to 90% are singletons and the top ten take 1.5%. Material: blood. The receptors shown here come from a boy aged 10-17 years who was a control in a study of pediatric ulcerative colitis.

The V and J genes are TRBV11-2 and TRBJ2-1; D may correspond to TRBD1 or TRBD2 (6 bases each). The CDR3 spans 14 residues. Trimming took 5 bases from V and 6 from J, leaving 14 bases between them. From germline, CDR1 is SGHAT and CDR2 FQNNGV. CDR3 amino acids: CASSPTWGANEQFF. CDR3 bases: TGTGCCAGCAGCCCGACGTGGGGGGCCAATGAGCAGTTCTTC.

V and J are TRBV27 and TRBJ1-5; D not certain. The CDR3 length is 13 residues. The V gene lost 2 bases and the J gene lost 9 bases, with 11 bases spanning the gap. Germline assignment: CDR1 MNHEY and CDR2 SMNVEV (reference sequence). The CDR3 bases are TGTGCCAGCAGTTTAGGATCTATGCGGCCCCAGCATTTT. This translates into CASSLGSMRPQHF.

This chain links TRBV20-1 with TRBJ2-7, with D hard to call. Between the trimmed V and J ends, which lost 5 bases and 5 bases, there was a span of 7 bases. Germline loops: CDR1 DFQATT, CDR2 SNEGSKA (reference sequence). This CDR3 region has 10 residues. The CDR3, as DNA: TGCAGTGCTGCGGCCCACGAGCAGTACTTC. It yields the protein CSAAAHEQYF.

The chain joins TRBV29-1 to TRBJ1-3, with TRBD1 as a possible D gene (5 bases). The CDR3 has 15 residues. The germline gives CDR1 SQVTM, CDR2 ANQGSEA. V was cut by 1 base and J by 0 bases, with 10 bases left in between. The CDR3 is CSVEGGFSSGNTIYF. CDR3 in DNA: TGCAGCGTTGAAGGGGGCTTTAGCTCTGGAAACACCATATATTTT.

The chain combines TRBV18 with TRBJ2-3; D unclear. V lost 3 bases and J 2 bases, leaving 15 bases between the germline ends. Germline V gives CDR1 KGHSH, CDR2 LQKENI. The CDR3 length is 16 residues. CDR3 sequence reads: CASSPRAAEITDTQYF. CDR3 nucleotide sequence: TGTGCCAGCTCACCTCGGGCTGCCGAAATCACAGATACGCAGTATTTT.

V gene TRBV7-9 combines with J gene TRBJ1-1; 8 positions match TRBD1. V was clipped by 2 bases and J by 0 bases; unmatched bases: 11. The CDR3 spans 18 residues. Germline CDR1 SEHNR, CDR2 FQNEAQ (reference sequence). The CDR3 here is CASSLQRTGRFLNTEAFF. The CDR3 DNA reads as TGTGCCAGCAGCTTACAACGGACAGGGCGTTTCTTGAACACTGAAGCTTTCTTT. The complete variable domain, with remaining parts taken from reference TRBV7-9 and TRBJ1-1, reads DTGVSQNPRHKITKRGQNVTFRCDPISEHNRLYWYRQTLGQGPEFLTYFQNEAQLEKSRLLSDRFSAERPKGSFSTLEIQRTEQGDSAMYLCASSLQRTGRFLNTEAFFGQGTRLTVV.

The V and J genes are TRBV5-1 and TRBJ2-7; D could derive from TRBD1 or TRBD2 (6 bases each). The CDR3 has 15 amino acids. Germline CDR1 SGHRS, CDR2 YFSETQ. Trimming removed 0 bases from V and 0 bases from J, with 10 bases in between. In nucleotides, the CDR3 is TGCGCCAGCAGCTTGGTAGGGGGGAGCTCCTACGAGCAGTACTTC. Encoded protein: CASSLVGGSSYEQYF.

The chain recombines TRBV7-8 with TRBJ2-5; TRBD2 aligns across 8 bases. The J segment lost 5 bases and the V segment lost 4 bases, leaving 18 bases of the junction unmatched. Germline CDR1 is SGHVS and CDR2 is FQNEAQ. The CDR3 contains 18 residues. CDR3 amino acids: CASSSEGGIGRVWETQYF. The CDR3 DNA sequence: TGTGCCAGCAGCTCAGAGGGTGGGATCGGGAGGGTGTGGGAGACCCAGTACTTC.

This sequence joins TRBV5-1 and TRBJ2-1; 12 positions agree with TRBD2. This CDR3 spans 15 amino acids. CDR1 and CDR2 from the germline V gene are SGHRS and YFSETQ. The ends lost 4 bases at V and 10 bases at J; junction bases unmatched: 9. The CDR3 loop is CASSPTSGSVREQFF. DNA of the CDR3: TGCGCCAGCAGCCCGACTAGCGGGAGCGTCCGGGAGCAGTTCTTC.

The V and J genes are TRBV28 and TRBJ1-1; D might be TRBD1 (5 bases). Between the trimmed V and J ends, which lost 3 bases and 4 bases, there was a span of 15 bases. The germline V gene has CDR1 MDHEN and CDR2 SYDVKM. CDR3 length: 15 amino acids. CDR3: CASSFRGRGGTEAFF. CDR3 sequence (DNA): TGTGCCAGCAGTTTCCGGGGCCGAGGTGGCACTGAAGCTTTCTTT. The variable domain in full, completed from reference TRBV28 and TRBJ1-1, reads DVKVTQSSRYLVKRTGEKVFLECVQDMDHENMFWYRQDPGLGLRLIYFSYDVKMKEKGDIPEGYSVSREKKERFSLILESASTNQTSMYLCASSFRGRGGTEAFFGQGTRLTVV.

J is TRBJ2-2 and V is TRBV5-4; D remains ambiguous. Trimming took off 4 bases at V and 3 bases at J, with 16 bases between the two ends. The CDR3 contains 16 residues. Germline V gives CDR1 SGHNT, CDR2 YYREEE (reference sequence). The CDR3 region has the DNA TGTGCCAGCAGCCCGGACCCACAAGTGTACACCGGGGAGCTGTTTTTT. This sequence encodes CASSPDPQVYTGELFF.

V usage is TRBV18 and J usage is TRBJ2-1; 7 bases map to TRBD1. The V segment lost 1 base and the J segment 9 bases; nucleotides outside the gene matches: 3. The germline CDR1 and CDR2 sequences are KGHSH and LQKENI. The CDR3 covers 13 residues. CDR3 residues: CASSPQGAIEQFF. The CDR3 DNA follows: TGTGCCAGCTCACCACAGGGGGCGATTGAGCAGTTCTTC.

The rearrangement joins TRBV9 to TRBJ1-1, with 7 bases identical to TRBD1. Germline V lookup: CDR1 SGDLS, CDR2 YYNGEE. J was trimmed by 4 bases and V by 4 bases; bases with no gene match: 10. The CDR3 consists of 15 residues. DNA for the CDR3: TGTGCCAGCAGCCCCCGTCAGGGGGTAGGCACTGAAGCTTTCTTT. Its translation: CASSPRQGVGTEAFF.

This chain joins TRBV27 and TRBJ2-1, with D maybe TRBD2 (5 bases). Trimming left V 4 bases short and J 6 bases short, with 13 bases between. CDR3 length: 14 amino acids. Germline values: CDR1 MNHEY, CDR2 SMNVEV (reference sequence). The CDR3 loop reads CASSWVIGGNEQFF. CDR3 DNA: TGTGCCAGCAGTTGGGTAATAGGAGGCAATGAGCAGTTCTTC.

CDR3 residues: CASSFGLAYEQYF. DNA for the CDR3: TGTGCCAGCAGTTTCGGACTAGCTTACGAGCAGTACTTC. The chain links TRBV6-6 to TRBJ2-7, with 8 bases fitting TRBD2. The trim removed 4 bases at V and 4 bases at J, leaving 3 bases unmatched. Germline lookup yields CDR1 MNHNY and CDR2 SVGAGI (reference sequence). The length of the CDR3 is 13 residues.

This clone was seen a few times. V usage is TRBV28 and J usage is TRBJ1-2, with TRBD1 identical over 12 bases. The V segment lost 6 bases and the J segment 6 bases; nucleotides outside the gene matches: 5. CDR1 MDHEN and CDR2 SYDVKM come from the germline V gene. The CDR3 runs 14 residues. This CDR3 reads CASSYGTGGDGYTF. CDR3 in DNA: TGTGCCAGCAGCTACGGGACAGGGGGCGATGGCTACACCTTC.